A single sample is the source of the 25 T cell receptor beta chains below, sequenced in a study of cytomegalovirus exposure and HLA in healthy donors listed by TCRdb under 2017. Libraries were constructed by the immunoSEQ multiplex PCR assay. For the multiplex PCR, a mixture combining 60 forward primers for TCR Vbeta segments and 13 reverse primers for TCR Jbeta segments was used. The source is immuneACCESS, and TCRdb retained only in-frame sequences with V and J called. Part of the clones is not carried over; for the studies checked, unresolved V genes explain less than half of this, and the remainder is unexplained. The sample yields some 84,000 clones; 55% to 70% were counted once. The ten largest clones take up about 15% of the sample. The source material was PBMCs. The receptors come from a woman in her thirties or forties in good health and CMV-seropositive.

V and J are TRBV5-1 and TRBJ2-7, with 8 bases that match TRBD1. Germline V gene data show CDR1 as SGHRS and CDR2 as YFSETQ. The length of the CDR3 is 14 residues. The trim removed 4 bases at V and 3 bases at J, leaving 6 bases unmatched. CDR3 DNA sequence: TGCGCCAGCAGCCCCGGGACAGGCAACTACGAGCAGTACTTC. It codes for CASSPGTGNYEQYF.

J is TRBJ2-3 and V is TRBV27; maybe TRBD2 (5 bases). CDR3 length: 19 amino acids. CDR1 and CDR2 (germline): MNHEY, SMNVEV (reference sequence). V shed 3 bases and J shed 1 base, with 23 bases lying between them. The CDR3 DNA reads as TGTGCCAGCAGTTTCGGGTACGGGGTCAGTGGGGTGGGCACAGATACGCAGTATTTT. Translating it yields CASSFGYGVSGVGTDTQYF.

The rearrangement uses TRBV28 and TRBJ1-5; tentatively, D is TRBD1 (6 bases). The CDR3 covers 19 residues. Trimming pared 6 bases from V and 0 bases from J, leaving 24 bases between. Germline V gives CDR1 MDHEN, CDR2 SYDVKM. CDR3 region: CASSTPRSRQAYSNQPQHF. The CDR3 region has the DNA TGTGCCAGCAGCACTCCACGAAGTAGACAGGCCTATAGCAATCAGCCCCAGCATTTT.

This clone was seen a handful of times. The rearrangement links TRBV30 to TRBJ2-7, with no clear D. Trimming pared 0 bases from V and 1 base from J, leaving 7 bases between. CDR3 length: 13 residues. Per the germline V gene, CDR1 is GTSNPN and CDR2 is SVGIG (reference sequence). Here the CDR3 DNA reads TGTGCCTGGAGTGTGACTTTTTCCTACGAGCAGTACTTC. This translates into CAWSVTFSYEQYF.

This clone has more than one count but fewer than ten. V is TRBV5-5 and J is TRBJ1-4; 7 nucleotides align to TRBD1. Germline CDR1 is SGHKS and CDR2 is YYEKEE (reference sequence). The CDR3 covers 15 residues. V dropped 4 bases and J dropped 7; count of bases not matched to a gene: 10. DNA of the CDR3: TGTGCCAGCAGCCCGATAGGACAGGCTCCTGAAAAACTGTTTTTT. Protein product: CASSPIGQAPEKLFF. The full variable domain, rest sourced from reference TRBV5-5 and TRBJ1-4, is DAGVTQSPTHLIKTRGQQVTLRCSPISGHKSVSWYQQVLGQGPQFIFQYYEKEERGRGNFPDRFSARQFPNYSSELNVNALLLGDSALYLCASSPIGQAPEKLFFGSGTQLSVL.

The chain combines TRBV28 with TRBJ2-6; unclear D gene. The CDR3 sequence is 18 residues long. Looked up from germline, CDR1 is MDHEN and CDR2 is SYDVKM. Trimming shortened V by 6 bases and J by 3 bases, and 21 bases separated the two germline ends. The DNA for the CDR3 is TGTGCCAGCAGGACCCCCAAGATAGGTCCGGGTGGGGCCAACGTCCTGACTTTC. This gives the protein CASRTPKIGPGGANVLTF.

V usage is TRBV19 and J usage is TRBJ1-4; D gene uncertain. Trimming stripped 2 bases from V and 7 bases from J, with 8 bases between. The CDR3 contains 13 residues. The germline CDR1 and CDR2 sequences are LNHDA and SQIVND (reference sequence). The CDR3 reads CASSISSGEKLFF. CDR3 sequence (DNA): TGTGCCAGTAGTATAAGTAGCGGTGAAAAACTGTTTTTT. Filled out from reference TRBV19 and TRBJ1-4, the complete variable domain reads DGGITQSPKYLFRKEGQNVTLSCEQNLNHDAMYWYRQDPGQGLRLIYYSQIVNDFQKGDIAEGYSVSREKKESFPLTVTSAQKNPTAFYLCASSISSGEKLFFGSGTQLSVL.

This rearrangement joins TRBV27 to TRBJ2-1, with 7 nucleotides matching TRBD2. From germline, CDR1 is MNHEY and CDR2 SMNVEV (reference sequence). The CDR3 consists of 16 residues. V gave up 5 bases and J gave up 0 bases; unmatched junction bases: 7. CDR3 DNA sequence: TGTGCCAGCAGTCTCCTAGCGGACGTCTCCTACAATGAGCAGTTCTTC. This encodes CASSLLADVSYNEQFF.

V gene TRBV5-4 combines with J gene TRBJ2-2; perhaps TRBD1 as D (7 bases). The CDR3 consists of 16 residues. Trimming pared 4 bases from V and 4 bases from J, leaving 17 bases between. Germline values: CDR1 SGHNT, CDR2 YYREEE (reference sequence). The CDR3 sequence is CASSPAGQSLTGELFF. In DNA, the CDR3 is TGTGCCAGCAGCCCCGCGGGACAGTCGCTCACCGGGGAGCTGTTTTTT.

This clone was seen more than once but under ten times. J is TRBJ2-7 and V is TRBV4-3; 9 bases map to TRBD1. V was pared by 3 bases and J by 3 bases, with 3 bases of the junction left unmatched. The germline gives CDR1 LGHNA, CDR2 YSLEER. CDR3 length equals 14 residues. The CDR3 loop reads CASSHRTGDYEQYF. CDR3 sequence (DNA): TGCGCCAGCAGCCACCGGACAGGGGACTACGAGCAGTACTTC.

The rearrangement uses TRBV21-1 and TRBJ2-3; no DNA check was done on the table's D call, TRBD2. TRBV21-1 is termed a pseudogene. The CDR3 sequence is 19 residues long. The CDR3 spells CASSTTPGKGGSATDTQYF. CDR3 in DNA: TGTGCCAGCAGCACCACCCCGGGGAAGGGCGGGAGTGCGACAGATACGCAGTATTTT.

V usage is TRBV18 and J usage is TRBJ1-1; D remains unclear. CDR1 and CDR2 from the germline V gene are KGHSH and LQKENI. Trimming cost V 1 base and J 5 bases, with 14 bases left between them. The CDR3 runs 15 residues. CDR3 amino acids: CASSPLEAVETEAFF. In nucleotides, the CDR3 is TGTGCCAGCTCACCACTCGAGGCCGTGGAAACTGAAGCTTTCTTT.

This chain's CDR3 is CASSRRTGGAEKLFF. CDR3 sequence (DNA): TGTGCCAGCAGTCGCAGAACAGGGGGAGCTGAAAAACTGTTTTTT. V and J are TRBV27 and TRBJ1-4; 8 bases fit TRBD1. Trimming at V came to 5 bases and at J to 7 bases, leaving 9 bases not matched to a gene. The CDR3 totals 15 residues. CDR1 is MNHEY, CDR2 SMNVEV, per germline (reference sequence).

This chain joins TRBV27 and TRBJ2-1; TRBD2 aligns across 9 bases. Germline values: CDR1 MNHEY, CDR2 SMNVEV (reference sequence). The CDR3 consists of 16 residues. J was trimmed by 4 bases and V by 6 bases; bases with no gene match: 10. The CDR3 DNA follows: TGTGCCAGCAGGGGCGGGGGGGGCGGGAATTACAATGAGCAGTTCTTC. Protein: CASRGGGGGNYNEQFF.

V and J are TRBV5-1 and TRBJ1-1; 9 nucleotides align to TRBD1. Looked up from germline, CDR1 is SGHRS and CDR2 is YFSETQ. This CDR3 region has 17 residues. The junction had 8 bases not matched to a gene; V was cut back by 2 bases and J by 0 bases. In nucleotides, the CDR3 is TGCGCCAGCAGCTTATCGACAGGGGGGATTATGAACACTGAAGCTTTCTTT. Its translation is CASSLSTGGIMNTEAFF.

The rearrangement joins TRBV6-5 to TRBJ1-1; no definite D call. Germline CDR1 reads MNHEY; CDR2 reads SVGAGI. The CDR3 totals 14 residues. The V end lost 8 bases, the J end lost 8 bases, and 21 bases lay between the germline ends. The CDR3 nucleotides are TGTGCCAGCTTAAATCTTAACGGTTGGGAGGAAGCTTTCTTT. This gives the protein CASLNLNGWEEAFF.

In its sample, this clone was seen a few times. This CDR3 is also generated by other DNA sequences in the sample. CDR3 residues: CAWSVQGKTGYTF. The CDR3 nucleotides are TGTGCCTGGAGTGTACAGGGTAAGACCGGCTACACCTTC. This sequence joins TRBV30 and TRBJ1-2; a weak D match, TRBD1 (6 bases). CDR3 length: 13 amino acids. Per germline, CDR1 GTSNPN and CDR2 SVGIG (reference sequence). V was pared by 0 bases and J by 8 bases, with 13 bases between. Variable domain in full (rest from reference TRBV30 and TRBJ1-2): SQTIHQWPATLVQPVGSPLSLECTVEGTSNPNLYWYRQAAGRGLQLLFYSVGIGQISSEVPQNLSASRPQDRQFILSSKKLLLSDSGFYLCAWSVQGKTGYTFGSGTRLTVV.

The chain combines TRBV10-3 with TRBJ2-3; 9 nucleotides agree with TRBD1. After removal of 2 bases from V and 2 bases from J, the junction contained 11 bases not matched to a gene. The CDR3 is made up of 18 amino acids. Germline lookup yields CDR1 ENHRY and CDR2 SYGVKD. DNA for the CDR3: TGTGCCATCAGTGAGACTCAGGGGACAGGGAGGTCCACAGATACGCAGTATTTT. Protein product: CAISETQGTGRSTDTQYF.

This rearrangement joins TRBV2 to TRBJ2-3, with D possibly matching TRBD2 (5 bases). The CDR3 spans 15 residues. Germline assignment: CDR1 SNHLY and CDR2 FYNNEI. The V end lost 3 bases, the J end lost 0 bases, and 10 bases lay between the germline ends. The CDR3 coding sequence is TGTGCCAGCAGTGAGTCGAGCGGCAGCACAGATACGCAGTATTTT. Amino acid sequence: CASSESSGSTDTQYF.

The gene calls are TRBV27 and TRBJ1-1; a possible D gene is TRBD1 (6 bases). The germline V gene has CDR1 MNHEY and CDR2 SMNVEV (reference sequence). This CDR3 has 15 amino acids. V lost 3 bases to trimming and J lost 4 bases, with 15 bases between them. The CDR3 protein is CASSFQGWLSTEAFF. The CDR3 DNA follows: TGTGCCAGCAGTTTTCAGGGGTGGCTGAGCACTGAAGCTTTCTTT.

In this sample, this clone turned up a few times. The V and J genes are TRBV28 and TRBJ2-3, with 7 bases that match TRBD2. V trimming: 4 bases; J trimming: 5 bases; junction bases outside the gene matches: 15. Germline CDR1 and CDR2: MDHEN and SYDVKM. The CDR3 runs 17 residues. In DNA form, the CDR3 reads TGTGCCAGCAGTTCCCTCCCCCTCGGGGGGAATAGAGATACGCAGTATTTT. Protein product: CASSSLPLGGNRDTQYF.

The chain recombines TRBV5-4 with TRBJ2-3, with TRBD1 as a possible D gene (5 bases). CDR3 length: 14 residues. Looked up from germline, CDR1 is SGHNT and CDR2 is YYREEE (reference sequence). The germline V and J ends were trimmed by 6 bases and 2 bases, with 13 bases remaining between them. The CDR3: CASTRAGDTDTQYF. The CDR3 DNA is TGTGCCAGCACCAGGGCAGGCGACACAGATACGCAGTATTTT.

The chain combines TRBV28 with TRBJ2-7; 8 bases agree with TRBD1. The CDR3 totals 17 residues. Unmatched junction bases numbered 15, after V lost 6 bases and J lost 2 bases. CDR1 is MDHEN and CDR2 is SYDVKM in the germline V gene. The CDR3 DNA reads as TGTGCCAGCAGCGGCCGCCGACCGGGACAGGACGCCTACGAGCAGTACTTC. Translation: CASSGRRPGQDAYEQYF.

This clone was counted a few times. This sequence joins TRBV7-2 and TRBJ2-7; 7 bases are shared with TRBD1. The germline V gene has CDR1 SGHTA and CDR2 FQGNSA. This CDR3 has 17 residues. Germline trimming cut 0 bases from V and 0 bases from J; bases unmatched to any gene: 8. The CDR3 nucleotides read TGTGCCAGCAGCTTAGCCTTAGCCTGGGACAGCTCCTACGAGCAGTACTTC. Encoded protein: CASSLALAWDSSYEQYF.

V and J are TRBV10-3 and TRBJ1-1; D ambiguous. V was trimmed by 8 bases and J by 1 base, leaving 8 bases between them. Germline assignment: CDR1 ENHRY and CDR2 SYGVKD. This CDR3 is 12 amino acids long. The CDR3 coding sequence is TGTGCCATCTCACGGGAGAACACTGAAGCTTTCTTT. Its protein is CAISRENTEAFF.